Reported below is one T cell receptor beta chain. Its antigen is unknown. V was trimmed by 1 base and J by 4 bases, leaving 16 bases between them. CDR1 and CDR2 (germline): SEHNR, FQNEAQ (reference sequence). The CDR3 runs to 16 residues. These data originate in a study of shared clonotypes between healthy human individuals. The donor population consisted of healthy HIV-negative adults with no recent acute infections or vaccinations. The repertoire was sequenced with immunoSEQ multiplex PCR; TCRdb's copy has only in-frame clones and lacks some. The repertoire consists of approximately 350,000 clones, with about 96% occurring once and the leading ten covering approximately 0.32%. The study's findings and limits: Across a handful of donors, naive CD4 shared 4.5% to 6%, naive CD8 around 3.5%, memory CD4 roughly 2.3%, memory CD8 under 0.5%. Larger estimated richness was generally recorded for naive subsets relative to memory subsets.

This sequence was found in a man aged 30-40 years in good health. V is TRBV7-9 and J is TRBJ1-2; no reliable D call. The source material was memory CD8+ T cells sorted from blood. Subset here: CD45RO+ cells pooled with CCR7-negative TemRA cells. CDR3 sequence (DNA): TGTGCCAGCAGCTTAGGTGGCCAGGCCTTTAGCTATGGCTACACCTTC. Translated, it gives CASSLGGQAFSYGYTF.